Listed below are T cell receptor beta chains from one sample, sequenced in a study of T cells after yellow fever vaccination. Via MiXCR, TCRdb re-called the 5' RACE reads, giving one row per CDR3 protein. The sample includes hundreds of thousands of distinct CDR3 sequences, 13% of them seen just once. Sequenced here: PBMCs, sampled on the day of the yellow fever booster vaccination. The receptors were gathered from a man under 40 who received the YFV17D yellow fever vaccine. The CDR3 runs from the conserved cysteine through the conserved F or W. D genes are given only for firm matches. Clone size is not always given. Where it is, it says once, few, many or a class for expanded clones.

clone size: -; J gene: TRBJ2-5; CDR3 length: 16; D gene: TRBD2; V gene: TRBV7-2; CDR3 protein: CASSLLSGGVGETQYF; CDR3 DNA: TGTGCCAGCAGCCTCCTGTCGGGAGGGGTTGGGGAGACCCAGTACTTC
clone size: -; J gene: TRBJ2-3; CDR3 length: 13; D gene: -; V gene: TRBV5-1; CDR3 protein: CASTRREADTQYF; CDR3 DNA: TGCGCCAGCACGAGGAGGGAGGCAGATACGCAGTATTTT
clone size: -; J gene: TRBJ2-7; CDR3 length: 14; D gene: -; V gene: TRBV6-1; CDR3 protein: CASSPMSGTYEQYF; CDR3 DNA: TGTGCCAGCAGCCCGATGTCCGGAACCTACGAGCAGTACTTC
clone size: many; J gene: TRBJ2-7; CDR3 length: 14; D gene: -; V gene: TRBV9; CDR3 protein: CASSVLAGYSEQYF; CDR3 DNA: TGTGCCAGCAGCGTATTAGCAGGGTATTCCGAGCAGTACTTC
clone size: many; J gene: TRBJ2-1; CDR3 length: 14; D gene: -; V gene: TRBV18; CDR3 protein: CATRSETSYNEQFF; CDR3 DNA: TGTGCCACCAGAAGCGAAACTTCCTACAATGAGCAGTTCTTC
clone size: -; J gene: TRBJ2-5; CDR3 length: 16; D gene: TRBD1; V gene: TRBV4-3; CDR3 protein: CASSLYRDRGQETQYF; CDR3 DNA: TGCGCCAGCAGCCTATACCGGGACAGGGGCCAAGAGACCCAGTACTTC
clone size: -; J gene: TRBJ2-7; CDR3 length: 14; D gene: TRBD1; V gene: TRBV29-1; CDR3 protein: CSVKGGTGRIEQYF; CDR3 DNA: TGCAGCGTCAAGGGGGGGACAGGGAGAATCGAGCAGTACTTC
clone size: few; J gene: TRBJ2-1; CDR3 length: 15; D gene: -; V gene: TRBV6-1; CDR3 protein: CATYRDLGAYNEQFF; CDR3 DNA: TGTGCCACCTATCGGGACCTGGGGGCCTACAATGAGCAGTTCTTC
clone size: -; J gene: TRBJ1-1; CDR3 length: 14; D gene: -; V gene: TRBV5-1; CDR3 protein: CASSSPTGRFEAFF; CDR3 DNA: TGCGCCAGCAGCTCTCCCACGGGCCGGTTTGAAGCTTTCTTT
clone size: few; J gene: TRBJ2-4; CDR3 length: 18; D gene: -; V gene: TRBV6-5; CDR3 protein: CASSYSKVGVGAKNIQYF; CDR3 DNA: TGTGCCAGCAGTTACTCGAAGGTGGGAGTGGGGGCCAAAAACATTCAGTACTTC
clone size: few; J gene: TRBJ2-7; CDR3 length: 16; D gene: TRBD2; V gene: TRBV7-7; CDR3 protein: CASSFGTSGTSYEQYF; CDR3 DNA: TGTGCTAGCAGCTTTGGGACTAGCGGGACCTCCTACGAGCAGTACTTC
clone size: few; J gene: TRBJ2-7; CDR3 length: 14; D gene: -; V gene: TRBV20-1; CDR3 protein: CSARDQGGSYEQYF; CDR3 DNA: TGCAGTGCTAGGGACCAGGGGGGGTCCTACGAGCAGTACTTC
clone size: few; J gene: TRBJ2-4; CDR3 length: 13; D gene: TRBD1; V gene: TRBV14; CDR3 protein: CASSTGQPNIQYF; CDR3 DNA: TGTGCCAGCAGCACGGGACAGCCAAACATTCAGTACTTC
clone size: many; J gene: TRBJ2-2; CDR3 length: 14; D gene: TRBD1; V gene: TRBV28; CDR3 protein: CASIPGQFTGELFF; CDR3 DNA: TGTGCCAGCATTCCGGGACAGTTCACCGGGGAGCTGTTTTTT
clone size: -; J gene: TRBJ2-3; CDR3 length: 14; D gene: -; V gene: TRBV20-1; CDR3 protein: CSARDQGFSDTQYF; CDR3 DNA: TGCAGTGCTAGAGATCAGGGTTTCTCAGATACGCAGTATTTT
clone size: many; J gene: TRBJ2-2; CDR3 length: 14; D gene: -; V gene: TRBV12-3/TRBV12-4; CDR3 protein: CASTHRVITGELFF; CDR3 DNA: TGTGCCAGCACCCACCGGGTCATCACCGGGGAGCTGTTTTTT
clone size: few; J gene: TRBJ2-1; CDR3 length: 17; D gene: TRBD2; V gene: TRBV3-1; CDR3 protein: CASSQVVRTREGNEQFF; CDR3 DNA: TGTGCCAGCAGCCAAGTGGTCCGGACTAGGGAGGGAAATGAGCAGTTCTTC
clone size: -; J gene: TRBJ2-7; CDR3 length: 15; D gene: TRBD1; V gene: TRBV10-2; CDR3 protein: CASSVRQGTSYEQYF; CDR3 DNA: TGCGCCAGCAGTGTTAGACAGGGGACTTCCTACGAGCAGTACTTC
clone size: -; J gene: TRBJ1-4; CDR3 length: 16; D gene: -; V gene: TRBV4-3; CDR3 protein: CASSRNDGATNEKLFF; CDR3 DNA: TGCGCCAGCAGCCGCAACGACGGTGCTACTAATGAAAAACTGTTTTTT
clone size: -; J gene: TRBJ2-3; CDR3 length: 13; D gene: TRBD1; V gene: TRBV5-1; CDR3 protein: CASSPDRADTQYF; CDR3 DNA: TGCGCCAGCAGCCCAGACAGGGCCGATACGCAGTATTTT
clone size: -; J gene: TRBJ2-7; CDR3 length: 14; D gene: -; V gene: TRBV7-2; CDR3 protein: CASSYSGTRSEQYF; CDR3 DNA: TGTGCCAGCAGTTACTCGGGGACCCGCTCCGAGCAGTACTTC
clone size: -; J gene: TRBJ2-3; CDR3 length: 14; D gene: TRBD2; V gene: TRBV29-1; CDR3 protein: CSVPSGSRTDTQYF; CDR3 DNA: TGCAGCGTACCCAGCGGGAGCCGCACAGATACGCAGTATTTT
clone size: many; J gene: TRBJ2-7; CDR3 length: 13; D gene: -; V gene: TRBV7-2; CDR3 protein: CASSLAPAYEQYF; CDR3 DNA: TGTGCCAGCAGCTTAGCTCCGGCCTACGAGCAGTACTTC
clone size: -; J gene: TRBJ2-7; CDR3 length: 12; D gene: -; V gene: TRBV20-1; CDR3 protein: CSARPSAYEQYF; CDR3 DNA: TGCAGTGCTAGGCCCTCAGCCTACGAGCAGTACTTC
clone size: -; J gene: TRBJ2-3; CDR3 length: 16; D gene: TRBD1; V gene: TRBV10-3; CDR3 protein: CAISEGDSTNTDTQYF; CDR3 DNA: TGTGCCATCAGTGAAGGGGACAGTACTAACACAGATACGCAGTATTTT
clone size: few; J gene: TRBJ2-7; CDR3 length: 12; D gene: -; V gene: TRBV20-1; CDR3 protein: CSAPDTTYEQYF; CDR3 DNA: TGCAGTGCTCCGGACACAACCTACGAGCAGTACTTC
clone size: few; J gene: TRBJ1-5; CDR3 length: 14; D gene: -; V gene: TRBV25-1; CDR3 protein: CASSSYLSNQPQHF; CDR3 DNA: TGTGCCAGCTCAAGCTATCTTAGCAATCAGCCCCAGCATTTT
clone size: few; J gene: TRBJ2-2; CDR3 length: 16; D gene: TRBD2; V gene: TRBV3-1; CDR3 protein: CASGVSGRAWTGELFF; CDR3 DNA: TGTGCCAGCGGTGTTAGCGGGAGGGCATGGACCGGGGAGCTGTTTTTT
clone size: many; J gene: TRBJ2-5; CDR3 length: 15; D gene: -; V gene: TRBV5-6; CDR3 protein: CASSLLGVGQETQYF; CDR3 DNA: TGTGCCAGCAGCTTATTGGGGGTGGGCCAAGAGACCCAGTACTTC
clone size: few; J gene: TRBJ2-7; CDR3 length: 14; D gene: -; V gene: TRBV14; CDR3 protein: CASSQPGTLREQYF; CDR3 DNA: TGTGCCAGCAGCCAACCGGGCACTCTGCGGGAGCAGTACTTC
clone size: -; J gene: TRBJ2-7; CDR3 length: 13; D gene: TRBD2; V gene: TRBV4-3; CDR3 protein: CASSRGLAGEQYF; CDR3 DNA: TGTGCCAGTAGCCGGGGACTAGCCGGCGAGCAGTACTTC
clone size: few; J gene: TRBJ2-1; CDR3 length: 15; D gene: -; V gene: TRBV9; CDR3 protein: CASSGLRGSYNEQFF; CDR3 DNA: TGTGCCAGCAGCGGATTGAGGGGCTCCTACAATGAGCAGTTCTTC
clone size: -; J gene: TRBJ2-5; CDR3 length: 12; D gene: -; V gene: TRBV20-1; CDR3 protein: CSAREDGETQYF; CDR3 DNA: TGCAGTGCTAGAGAGGACGGCGAGACCCAGTACTTC
clone size: many; J gene: TRBJ2-5; CDR3 length: 16; D gene: TRBD1; V gene: TRBV15; CDR3 protein: CATSTLKTGGGKTQYF; CDR3 DNA: TGTGCCACCAGCACCCTCAAGACAGGGGGCGGGAAGACCCAGTACTTC
clone size: many; J gene: TRBJ2-1; CDR3 length: 15; D gene: TRBD1; V gene: TRBV27; CDR3 protein: CASSKGTGAFNEQFF; CDR3 DNA: TGTGCCAGCAGTAAAGGGACAGGCGCCTTCAATGAGCAGTTCTTC
clone size: few; J gene: TRBJ2-7; CDR3 length: 12; D gene: -; V gene: TRBV7-2; CDR3 protein: CASSAGGNEQYF; CDR3 DNA: TGTGCCAGCAGCGCAGGGGGGAACGAGCAGTACTTC
clone size: -; J gene: TRBJ2-1; CDR3 length: 17; D gene: -; V gene: TRBV6-5; CDR3 protein: CASSYSTAGLYYNEQFF; CDR3 DNA: TGTGCCAGCAGTTACTCGACGGCAGGGCTATATTACAATGAGCAGTTCTTC
clone size: few; J gene: TRBJ2-3; CDR3 length: 16; D gene: -; V gene: TRBV9; CDR3 protein: CASSVAGARPGDTQYF; CDR3 DNA: TGTGCCAGCAGCGTAGCGGGGGCGCGGCCCGGCGATACGCAGTATTTT
clone size: few; J gene: TRBJ2-2; CDR3 length: 14; D gene: TRBD2; V gene: TRBV7-2; CDR3 protein: CASTLIAGAGELFF; CDR3 DNA: TGTGCCAGCACCCTCATCGCGGGGGCCGGGGAGCTGTTTTTT
clone size: few; J gene: TRBJ2-6; CDR3 length: 16; D gene: -; V gene: TRBV5-5; CDR3 protein: CASSLNSARGANVLTF; CDR3 DNA: TGTGCCAGCAGCTTAAACAGTGCCCGCGGGGCCAACGTCCTGACTTTC
clone size: -; J gene: TRBJ2-3; CDR3 length: 17; D gene: TRBD2; V gene: TRBV4-3; CDR3 protein: CASSQSGTSGSADTQYF; CDR3 DNA: TGCGCCAGCAGCCAGTCCGGGACTAGCGGGAGCGCAGATACGCAGTATTTT
clone size: many; J gene: TRBJ2-6; CDR3 length: 16; D gene: -; V gene: TRBV27; CDR3 protein: CASSFAGSSGANVLTF; CDR3 DNA: TGTGCCAGCAGTTTTGCGGGAAGCTCTGGGGCCAACGTCCTGACTTTC
clone size: few; J gene: TRBJ2-5; CDR3 length: 14; D gene: -; V gene: TRBV7-9; CDR3 protein: CASSEDSNQETQYF; CDR3 DNA: TGTGCCAGCAGCGAAGACAGCAACCAAGAGACCCAGTACTTC
clone size: few; J gene: TRBJ2-3; CDR3 length: 15; D gene: TRBD2; V gene: TRBV27; CDR3 protein: CASSFGGRDSDTQYF; CDR3 DNA: TGTGCCAGCAGTTTTGGCGGGAGGGATTCAGATACGCAGTATTTT
clone size: -; J gene: TRBJ2-1; CDR3 length: 16; D gene: TRBD1; V gene: TRBV5-4; CDR3 protein: CASSLGVRGPVNEQFF; CDR3 DNA: TGTGCCAGCAGCTTGGGGGTCAGGGGGCCGGTTAATGAGCAGTTCTTC
clone size: -; J gene: TRBJ2-3; CDR3 length: 16; D gene: -; V gene: TRBV24-1; CDR3 protein: CATSKGQRFGTDTQYF; CDR3 DNA: TGTGCCACCAGTAAGGGGCAGAGGTTCGGCACAGATACGCAGTATTTT
clone size: few; J gene: TRBJ2-1; CDR3 length: 15; D gene: TRBD2; V gene: TRBV20-1; CDR3 protein: CSAGTSGSTHNEQFF; CDR3 DNA: TGCAGTGCTGGGACTAGCGGGAGCACGCACAATGAGCAGTTCTTC
clone size: few; J gene: TRBJ2-7; CDR3 length: 13; D gene: -; V gene: TRBV7-2; CDR3 protein: CASSLGAGSLGYF; CDR3 DNA: TGTGCCAGCAGCTTGGGTGCGGGATCGCTGGGGTACTTC
clone size: -; J gene: TRBJ2-2; CDR3 length: 16; D gene: -; V gene: TRBV19; CDR3 protein: CASKVGSLAGAGELFF; CDR3 DNA: TGTGCCAGTAAGGTCGGGAGTTTGGCGGGTGCCGGGGAGCTGTTTTTT
clone size: -; J gene: TRBJ2-7; CDR3 length: 15; D gene: TRBD1; V gene: TRBV7-9; CDR3 protein: CASSFSQGGRYEQYF; CDR3 DNA: TGTGCCAGCAGCTTCAGTCAAGGGGGCCGCTACGAGCAGTACTTC
clone size: -; J gene: TRBJ2-7; CDR3 length: 10; D gene: TRBD2; V gene: TRBV20-1; CDR3 protein: CSARLAGQYF; CDR3 DNA: TGCAGTGCTAGACTAGCGGGACAGTACTTC
clone size: -; J gene: TRBJ2-7; CDR3 length: 15; D gene: -; V gene: TRBV5-1; CDR3 protein: CASSSQGYSSYEQYF; CDR3 DNA: TGCGCCAGCAGCTCTCAGGGATATAGCTCCTACGAGCAGTACTTC
clone size: many; J gene: TRBJ2-3; CDR3 length: 12; D gene: -; V gene: TRBV29-1; CDR3 protein: CSVARGGVGQYF; CDR3 DNA: TGCAGCGTTGCAAGAGGAGGGGTTGGGCAGTATTTT